These 7 T cell receptor beta chains were all obtained from the same sample, sequenced in a study of shared clonotypes between healthy human individuals. The table came from immunoSEQ multiplex PCR; TCRdb's copy has only in-frame clones and leaves some out. Of about 2,500,000 clones in the sample, around 90% are singletons; the top ten hold around 0.14%. The sequenced sample was naive CD4+ T cells sorted from blood. Documented subset: CD45RA+ positively selected. Every receptor here comes from a man aged 18 to 35 in good health.

Worth noting for this clone: Other nucleotide sequences in the sample specify the same CDR3. This CDR3 reads CASSVQGNSPLHF. CDR3 bases: TGTGCCAGTAGTGTGCAGGGTAATTCACCCCTCCACTTT. V and J are TRBV19 and TRBJ1-6, with D possibly TRBD1 on 5 matching bases. V was shortened by 5 bases and J by 6 bases, with 8 bases between the two germline ends. Germline CDR1 reads LNHDA; CDR2 reads SQIVND (reference sequence). The CDR3 loop spans 13 amino acids. Based on the CDR3 plus reference TRBV19 and TRBJ1-6, the full variable domain is DGGITQSPKYLFRKEGQNVTLSCEQNLNHDAMYWYRQDPGQGLRLIYYSQIVNDFQKGDIAEGYSVSREKKESFPLTVTSAQKNPTAFYLCASSVQGNSPLHFGNGTRLTVT.

This clone was recorded only once. The CDR3 reads CASSLPTGSYEQYF. The CDR3 nucleotides read TGTGCCAGCAGTTTACCGACAGGGAGCTACGAGCAGTACTTC. The chain uses TRBV28 and TRBJ2-7, with TRBD1 identical over 7 bases. The J segment lost 3 bases and the V segment lost 2 bases, leaving 4 bases of the junction unmatched. Germline CDR1 and CDR2: MDHEN and SYDVKM. CDR3 size: 14 residues. Supplemented by reference TRBV28 and TRBJ2-7, the full variable domain reads DVKVTQSSRYLVKRTGEKVFLECVQDMDHENMFWYRQDPGLGLRLIYFSYDVKMKEKGDIPEGYSVSREKKERFSLILESASTNQTSMYLCASSLPTGSYEQYFGPGTRLTVT.

This CDR3 is CASRRIDYNEQFF. Written as DNA, the CDR3 is TGTGCCAGCAGGAGGATTGACTACAATGAGCAGTTCTTC. This sequence joins TRBV6-6 and TRBJ2-1; no definite D call. Germline V CDR1 and CDR2: MNHNY, SVGAGI (reference sequence). The CDR3 covers 13 residues. V was pared by 6 bases and J by 3 bases, with 9 bases between.

This chain links TRBV2 with TRBJ2-3; 10 positions match TRBD2. This CDR3 has 16 amino acids. V was clipped by 5 bases and J by 4 bases; unmatched bases: 9. Germline V lookup: CDR1 SNHLY, CDR2 FYNNEI. CDR3 sequence: CASSPGLAATSDTQYF. Written as DNA, the CDR3 is TGTGCCAGCAGTCCCGGACTAGCGGCAACGTCAGATACGCAGTATTTT. Together with reference TRBV2 and TRBJ2-3, the CDR3 gives the full variable domain: EPEVTQTPSHQVTQMGQEVILRCVPISNHLYFYWYRQILGQKVEFLVSFYNNEISEKSEIFDDQFSVERPDGSNFTLKIRSTKLEDSAMYFCASSPGLAATSDTQYFGPGTRLTVL.

The chain uses TRBV29-1 and TRBJ1-1, with D uncertain. CDR1 and CDR2 (germline): SQVTM, ANQGSEA. V was trimmed by 8 bases and J by 0 bases, leaving 13 bases between them. CDR3 length: 13 amino acids. CDR3 sequence (DNA): TGCAGCTCCTCTCTAACAGTGAACACTGAAGCTTTCTTT. Translation: CSSSLTVNTEAFF.

V is TRBV6-1 and J is TRBJ1-5; D unclear. From germline, CDR1 is MNHNS and CDR2 SASEGT. V was clipped by 1 base and J by 3 bases, with 19 bases between them. This CDR3 is 18 amino acids long. CDR3 in DNA: TGTGCCAGCAGTGAAGATTGGGGAGGCTCAAGGGCCAATCAGCCCCAGCATTTT. Protein sequence: CASSEDWGGSRANQPQHF.

The rearrangement links TRBV6-1 to TRBJ1-4, with 7 bases identical to TRBD1. The V gene end was trimmed by 6 bases and the J gene end by 2 bases; junction bases not matched to a gene: 3. The CDR3 length is 14 residues. Germline CDR1 and CDR2: MNHNS and SASEGT. The chain's CDR3 is CASRRDSTNEKLFF. The CDR3 DNA follows: TGTGCCAGCAGGAGGGACAGCACTAATGAAAAACTGTTTTTT.